These 3 T cell receptor beta chains came from one sample sequenced in a study of T cell responses to AZD1222 COVID-19 vaccine. The protocol was immunoSEQ multiplex PCR, while the TCRdb copy is restricted to in-frame clones and leaves out a portion. The sample comprises some 130,000 clones, approximately 90% of which are singletons, and 7% to 8.5% rests with the top ten. The source was peripheral blood, collected on day 0 of AZD1222 vaccination. These TCRs come from an adult in good health.

This chain uses TRBV7-3 with TRBJ1-5; no clear D gene. The CDR3 extends over 13 amino acids. V was pared by 2 bases and J by 4 bases, with 6 bases between. Germline loops: CDR1 SGHTA, CDR2 FQGTGA. The DNA for the CDR3 is TGTGCCAGCAGCTTAGTTCAGAATCAGCCCCAGCATTTT. It translates to CASSLVQNQPQHF.

DNA of the CDR3: TGTGCCAGCAGCTTGGCTCTTGGGCAGGGCTCTACTCACTATGGCTACACCTTC. This codes for CASSLALGQGSTHYGYTF. The chain uses TRBV5-4 and TRBJ1-2, with D maybe TRBD1 (5 bases). This CDR3 contains 18 residues. Germline CDR1 and CDR2: SGHNT and YYREEE (reference sequence). Trimming stripped 0 bases from V and 3 bases from J, with 21 bases between.

This clone was counted only a few times. The chain couples TRBV11-1 to TRBJ1-1, with D unclear. Between the trimmed V and J ends, which lost 5 bases and 8 bases, there was a span of 15 bases. The CDR3 totals 13 residues. Germline V gives CDR1 SGHAT, CDR2 FQDESV (reference sequence). CDR3 coding DNA: TGTGCCAGCAGCCCCGGACTGAATCGGGAAGCTTTCTTT. This gives the protein CASSPGLNREAFF.